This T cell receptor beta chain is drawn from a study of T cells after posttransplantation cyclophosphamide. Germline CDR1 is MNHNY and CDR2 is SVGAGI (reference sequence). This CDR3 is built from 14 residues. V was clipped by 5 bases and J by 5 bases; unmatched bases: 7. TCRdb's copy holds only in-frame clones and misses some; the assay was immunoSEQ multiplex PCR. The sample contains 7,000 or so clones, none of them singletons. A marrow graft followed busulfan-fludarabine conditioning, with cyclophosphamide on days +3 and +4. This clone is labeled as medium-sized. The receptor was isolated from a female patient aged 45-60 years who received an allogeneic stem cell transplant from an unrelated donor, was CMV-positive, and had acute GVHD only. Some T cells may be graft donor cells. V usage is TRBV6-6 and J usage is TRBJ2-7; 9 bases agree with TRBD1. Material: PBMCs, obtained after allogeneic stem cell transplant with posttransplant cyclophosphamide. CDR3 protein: CASSPRDRVNEQYF. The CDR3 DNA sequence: TGTGCCAGCAGTCCCCGGGACAGGGTGAACGAGCAGTACTTC.